The clone carrying this T cell receptor beta chain was seen only a few times. The sample is drawn from a study of cytomegalovirus exposure and HLA in healthy donors. There are 13 residues in the CDR3. V dropped 5 bases and J dropped 5 bases, with 13 bases sitting between them. Germline V gene sequence: CDR1 SGHTA, CDR2 FQGTGA. The PCR made use of 60 Vbeta and 13 Jbeta primers. Sequenced by immunoSEQ multiplex PCR; TCRdb stores in-frame clones only, minus some. This table holds 280,000 or so clones, roughly 90% found once. The sequencing input was PBMCs. This chain uses TRBV7-3 with TRBJ2-7, with D perhaps matching TRBD2 (6 bases). This clonotype was sampled from a woman aged 18-29 years in good health and CMV-seronegative. DNA of the CDR3: TGTGCCAGCAGCCAGACGGGGGACGACGAGCAGTACTTC. Amino acids: CASSQTGDDEQYF.